What follows is one TCR beta chain and its context. Sequenced by immunoSEQ multiplex PCR; TCRdb stores in-frame clones only, minus some. The sample has 75,000 to 100,000 clones, about 88% seen once. The sample is drawn from a study of blood T cell repertoires in COVID-19. About the study: Samples taken during acute and convalescent COVID-19 were collected in the United States, Italy and Spain.

The V and J ends lost 0 bases and 2 bases respectively, with 11 bases between them. This CDR3 region has 15 residues. Per germline, CDR1 SGHAT and CDR2 FQNNGV. This receptor was obtained from an elderly man with acute or convalescent COVID-19. V gene TRBV11-2 combines with J gene TRBJ2-7, with D tentatively TRBD1 (5 bases). Specimen: peripheral blood. CDR3 amino acids: CASSLDEQVAYEQYF. The CDR3 DNA sequence: TGTGCCAGCAGCTTAGATGAACAGGTCGCCTACGAGCAGTACTTC.